These 26 T cell receptor beta chains share one sample of origin, sequenced in a study of T cell repertoires in ileal Crohn's disease. Time point denoted: neoterminal ileum biopsy at postoperative endoscopy, about 6 months after surgery. Libraries were prepared by immunoSEQ multiplex PCR; TCRdb keeps only in-frame clonotypes and omits some of them. Among around 2,000 clones, around 83% were seen once, and the ten largest hold 7%. The sequencing input was ileal tissue. These receptors were taken from an adult with Crohn's disease.

The rearrangement uses TRBV19 and TRBJ2-5, with TRBD2 as a possible D gene (5 bases). This CDR3 comprises 15 residues. Per the germline V gene, CDR1 is LNHDA and CDR2 is SQIVND (reference sequence). The V and J ends lost 4 bases and 5 bases respectively, with 17 bases between them. CDR3 sequence reads: CASSTASHRGETQYF. The CDR3 DNA reads TGTGCCAGTAGTACAGCAAGCCACCGAGGGGAGACCCAGTACTTC. The full variable domain, its missing parts supplied by reference TRBV19 and TRBJ2-5, is DGGITQSPKYLFRKEGQNVTLSCEQNLNHDAMYWYRQDPGQGLRLIYYSQIVNDFQKGDIAEGYSVSREKKESFPLTVTSAQKNPTAFYLCASSTASHRGETQYFGPGTRLLVL.

The chain uses TRBV5-8 and TRBJ1-1; D gene uncertain. Trimming stripped 2 bases from V and 2 bases from J, with 4 bases between. The CDR3 length is 12 residues. Looked up from germline, CDR1 is SGHTS and CDR2 is YDEGEE. CDR3 amino acids: CASSFQNTEAFF. CDR3 DNA: TGTGCCAGCAGCTTTCAAAACACTGAAGCTTTCTTT.

V usage is TRBV5-4 and J usage is TRBJ2-1; 12 positions agree with TRBD2. The CDR3 covers 19 residues. V gave up 4 bases and J gave up 4 bases; unmatched junction bases: 15. CDR1 SGHNT and CDR2 YYREEE come from the germline V gene (reference sequence). The CDR3, as DNA: TGTGCCAGCAGCATACCGGGATACAGACTAGCGGGAGAATACAATGAGCAGTTCTTC. Protein product: CASSIPGYRLAGEYNEQFF.

The V call is TRBV5-8, the J call TRBJ1-1, with TRBD1 matching over 9 bases. CDR1 SGHTS and CDR2 YDEGEE come from the germline V gene. Unmatched junction bases numbered 4, after V lost 4 bases and J lost 6 bases. This CDR3 contains 13 residues. CDR3 nucleotides: TGTGCCAGCAGCGTGGGGACAGGGCCTGAAGCTTTCTTT. This gives the protein CASSVGTGPEAFF.

This sequence joins TRBV10-2 and TRBJ1-2, with D maybe TRBD1 (5 bases). The germline V and J ends were trimmed by 4 bases and 3 bases, with 9 bases remaining between them. The CDR3 runs 13 residues. Germline CDR1 and CDR2: WSHSY and SAAADI. In DNA form, the CDR3 reads TGCGCCAGCAGTGGGACGGGGGACTATGGCTACACCTTC. It codes for CASSGTGDYGYTF.

The CDR3 nucleotides are TGTGCCAGCAGTTTAGAGCTGACTAGCGGACAAGAGACCCAGTACTTC. It codes for CASSLELTSGQETQYF. The chain employs TRBV28 and TRBJ2-5; TRBD2 matches 9 bases. The CDR3 is 16 residues long. J lost 2 bases, V lost 2 bases, and 6 bases had no gene match. The germline V gene has CDR1 MDHEN and CDR2 SYDVKM.

The DNA for the CDR3 is TGTGCCAGCAGGGACAGGGAGGGGAATTCACCCCTCCACTTT. Protein product: CASRDREGNSPLHF. This chain uses TRBV6-5 with TRBJ1-6; 8 bases agree with TRBD1. Germline CDR1 is MNHEY and CDR2 is SVGAGI. The CDR3 length is 14 residues. The J segment lost 7 bases and the V segment lost 6 bases, leaving 5 bases of the junction unmatched.

The chain uses TRBV23-1 and TRBJ2-1; 7 nucleotides align to TRBD2. TRBV23-1 is an open reading frame whose function is uncertain. Trimming at V came to 11 bases and at J to 4 bases, leaving 11 bases not matched to a gene. The CDR3 sequence is 14 residues long. CDR3 sequence (DNA): TGCGCCCGCCAAACCAGCGGGGTTTACAATGAGCAGTTCTTC. Its protein is CARQTSGVYNEQFF.

This clone was detected once. The chain combines TRBV5-1 with TRBJ2-7; D gene uncertain. The CDR3 has 14 amino acids. V was pared by 3 bases and J by 0 bases, with 10 bases between. From germline, CDR1 is SGHRS and CDR2 YFSETQ. CDR3 coding DNA: TGCGCCAGCAGCTCGACTTCTAGCTCCTACGAGCAGTACTTC. Amino acid sequence: CASSSTSSSYEQYF.

J is TRBJ1-4 and V is TRBV19; perhaps TRBD1 as D (5 bases). V shed 10 bases and J shed 4 bases, with 16 bases lying between them. Looked up from germline, CDR1 is LNHDA and CDR2 is SQIVND (reference sequence). CDR3 size: 14 residues. CDR3 residues: CATLPPGVNEKLFF. The CDR3 coding sequence is TGTGCCACCCTCCCCCCGGGGGTTAATGAAAAACTGTTTTTT.

V and J are TRBV30 and TRBJ2-3; 10 bases are shared with TRBD2. The CDR3 has 15 amino acids. Germline loops: CDR1 GTSNPN, CDR2 SVGIG (reference sequence). J was trimmed by 3 bases and V by 5 bases; bases with no gene match: 8. In nucleotides, the CDR3 is TGTGCCTGGCGCGGGCAGCGGGAGGGGACAGATACGCAGTATTTT. It codes for CAWRGQREGTDTQYF.

J is TRBJ2-1 and V is TRBV7-9; 12 nucleotides agree with TRBD2. Germline V lookup: CDR1 SEHNR, CDR2 FQNEAQ (reference sequence). J lost 2 bases, V lost 5 bases, and 7 bases had no gene match. The CDR3 sequence is 17 residues long. The CDR3 DNA sequence: TGTGCCAGCAGCCCTAGACGACTAGCGGGGGCCTACAATGAGCAGTTCTTC. Translating gives CASSPRRLAGAYNEQFF.

V usage is TRBV7-2 and J usage is TRBJ2-4, with 7 positions matching TRBD1. Germline V gives CDR1 SGHTA, CDR2 FQGNSA. Trimming took 5 bases from V and 0 from J; bases not matched to a gene: 7. There are 16 residues in the CDR3. The CDR3 region has the DNA TGTGCCAGCAGCCCGACAGGGACCATAGCCAAAAACATTCAGTACTTC. Amino acid sequence: CASSPTGTIAKNIQYF.

The chain has TRBV19 and TRBJ1-2; TRBD1 matches at 9 bases. Per germline, CDR1 LNHDA and CDR2 SQIVND (reference sequence). The length of the CDR3 is 16 residues. V lost 5 bases to trimming and J lost 4 bases; unmatched junction nucleotides: 11. CDR3 DNA sequence: TGTGCCAGTAGTCCAGGGGGACAGGGATTCACCTATGGCTACACCTTC. Translated, it gives CASSPGGQGFTYGYTF.

The CDR3: CASSLGYLAGGRTDTQYF. CDR3 in DNA: TGTGCCAGCAGCTTAGGGTACCTAGCGGGAGGGCGCACAGATACGCAGTATTTT. This chain uses TRBV7-3 with TRBJ2-3; 12 bases are a match to TRBD2. Trimming at V came to 2 bases and at J to 1 base, leaving 7 bases not matched to a gene. CDR3 length equals 18 residues. CDR1 and CDR2 (germline): SGHTA, FQGTGA.

V is TRBV7-2 and J is TRBJ1-1, with 10 bases aligning to TRBD1. Germline loops: CDR1 SGHTA, CDR2 FQGNSA. V gave up 1 base and J gave up 8 bases; unmatched junction bases: 10. This CDR3 comprises 16 residues. CDR3 in amino acids: CASSLGAGTGASEAFF. CDR3 DNA: TGTGCCAGCAGCTTAGGGGCCGGGACAGGGGCTTCGGAAGCTTTCTTT.

The chain combines TRBV28 with TRBJ2-7, with TRBD2 matching over 8 bases. The ends lost 10 bases at V and 3 bases at J; junction bases unmatched: 5. In germline, CDR1 is MDHEN, CDR2 SYDVKM. This CDR3 has 12 residues. The CDR3 spells CATGSGSYEQYF. CDR3 sequence (DNA): TGTGCCACTGGGAGCGGGAGCTACGAGCAGTACTTC.

This clone was seen just once. The chain combines TRBV6-6 with TRBJ2-5, with 7 positions matching TRBD1. CDR3 length: 15 residues. The V segment lost 5 bases and the J segment 5 bases; nucleotides outside the gene matches: 11. Germline CDR1 and CDR2: MNHNY and SVGAGI (reference sequence). CDR3 DNA sequence: TGTGCCAGCAGTAACACCGACAGGGCGTGGGAGACCCAGTACTTC. Its protein is CASSNTDRAWETQYF.

The chain couples TRBV29-1 to TRBJ1-1, with a weak D call TRBD1 (6 bases). V was clipped by 1 base and J by 4 bases, with 16 bases between them. This CDR3 has 15 amino acids. From germline, CDR1 is SQVTM and CDR2 ANQGSEA. CDR3 residues: CSVEGGRGRITEAFF. The CDR3 DNA reads as TGCAGCGTTGAAGGGGGGCGCGGCCGTATCACTGAAGCTTTCTTT.

The V call is TRBV4-1, the J call TRBJ2-5; D possibly corresponds to TRBD1 (6 bases). Germline V CDR1 and CDR2: MGHRA, YSYEKL. The CDR3 runs 15 residues. The V and J ends lost 4 bases and 4 bases respectively, with 16 bases between them. The CDR3 loop is CASSPAGTTSETQYF. Written as DNA, the CDR3 is TGCGCCAGCAGCCCAGCAGGGACAACCTCAGAGACCCAGTACTTC.

The chain carries TRBV5-1 and TRBJ1-1; D is unclear. V shed 0 bases and J shed 2 bases, with 11 bases lying between them. In germline, CDR1 is SGHRS, CDR2 YFSETQ. This CDR3 spans 15 amino acids. CDR3: CASSLGGPGNTEAFF. The CDR3 bases are TGCGCCAGCAGCTTGGGCGGGCCGGGAAACACTGAAGCTTTCTTT.

The chain combines TRBV11-2 with TRBJ2-3; 8 bases are shared with TRBD2. The germline V gene encodes CDR1 SGHAT and CDR2 FQNNGV. The J segment lost 3 bases and the V segment lost 9 bases, leaving 14 bases of the junction unmatched. The CDR3 consists of 16 residues. This chain's CDR3 is CASRLGGGSSTDTQYF. The CDR3 bases are TGTGCCAGTCGGCTAGGCGGGGGGTCGAGTACAGATACGCAGTATTTT.

This clone was picked up a small number of times. The chain links TRBV11-1 to TRBJ1-1; D is possibly TRBD1 (5 bases). Germline CDR1 reads SGHAT; CDR2 reads FQDESV (reference sequence). The CDR3 runs 13 residues. V lost 6 bases and J lost 5, with 13 bases in between. The CDR3 coding sequence is TGTGCCAGCAGTCAAGACCGGGGGACTGAAGCTTTCTTT. This encodes CASSQDRGTEAFF. The full variable domain, rest sourced from reference TRBV11-1 and TRBJ1-1, is EAEVAQSPRYKITEKSQAVAFWCDPISGHATLYWYRQILGQGPELLVQFQDESVVDDSQLPKDRFSAERLKGVDSTLKIQPAELGDSAMYLCASSQDRGTEAFFGQGTRLTVV.

The rearrangement uses TRBV10-3 and TRBJ1-1; D remains ambiguous. The germline gives CDR1 ENHRY, CDR2 SYGVKD. The ends were cut back, 0 bases at V and 1 base at J, with 6 bases in the middle. CDR3 length equals 14 residues. CDR3 nucleotides: TGTGCCATCAGTGAGTCTCTAGGGAACACTGAAGCTTTCTTT. This translates into CAISESLGNTEAFF.

V usage is TRBV14 and J usage is TRBJ2-3; TRBD2 aligns across 7 bases. Germline V gene data show CDR1 as SGHDN and CDR2 as FVKESK. This CDR3 contains 16 residues. The ends lost 3 bases at V and 6 bases at J; junction bases unmatched: 12. The CDR3, as DNA: TGTGCCAGCAGCCACGAGACGGGACTACGGGGGGATACGCAGTATTTT. It translates to CASSHETGLRGDTQYF.

The genes are TRBV4-1 and TRBJ1-1; 12 bases match TRBD1. The germline gives CDR1 MGHRA, CDR2 YSYEKL. The ends lost 1 base at V and 11 bases at J; junction bases unmatched: 8. CDR3 length: 15 residues. DNA of the CDR3: TGCGCCAGCAGCCAAGGGGACAGGGGGCTAGAAGATGCTTTCTTT. This codes for CASSQGDRGLEDAFF.